The 10 T cell receptor beta chains below all came from one sample that was sequenced in a study of graft-versus-host responses after intestinal transplantation. These receptors' targets are unknown. Clones were read by immunoSEQ multiplex PCR, and TCRdb kept only the in-frame ones, dropping some. The sample records roughly 75,000 clones, roughly 89% being singletons. The specimen comprised unstimulated CD4+ T cells sorted from spleen or lymph node cells, sampled before intestinal transplant. The receptor set was obtained from a human donor who received an intestinal transplant.

The rearrangement links TRBV14 to TRBJ2-2, with 11 bases identical to TRBD1. CDR3 size: 16 residues. The germline CDR1 and CDR2 sequences are SGHDN and FVKESK. J gave up 2 bases and V 4 bases, and 3 bases lay outside the gene matches. The CDR3, as DNA: TGTGCCAGCAGCCGTCGGACAGGGGGCAACACCGGGGAGCTGTTTTTT. It specifies CASSRRTGGNTGELFF.

V and J are TRBV30 and TRBJ1-3; D gene ambiguous. V gave up 3 bases and J gave up 0 bases, with 24 bases separating them. Germline lookup yields CDR1 GTSNPN and CDR2 SVGIG (reference sequence). The CDR3 totals 19 residues. The CDR3 nucleotides are TGTGCCTGGAGACCCACTCCCCCTGGAACAGTAAGCTCTGGAAACACCATATATTTT. Its translation: CAWRPTPPGTVSSGNTIYF. Complete variable domain (other parts from reference TRBV30 and TRBJ1-3): SQTIHQWPATLVQPVGSPLSLECTVEGTSNPNLYWYRQAAGRGLQLLFYSVGIGQISSEVPQNLSASRPQDRQFILSSKKLLLSDSGFYLCAWRPTPPGTVSSGNTIYFGEGSWLTVV.

Written as DNA, the CDR3 is TGTGCCAGTTCCCGAGGGGGGGCTGCCAATCAGCCCCAGCATTTT. It specifies CASSRGGAANQPQHF. This chain uses TRBV19 with TRBJ1-5; the D gene is possibly TRBD1 (6 bases). V shed 8 bases and J shed 3 bases, with 17 bases lying between them. This CDR3 contains 15 residues. The germline CDR1 and CDR2 sequences are LNHDA and SQIVND (reference sequence).

J is TRBJ1-1 and V is TRBV18; 9 bases agree with TRBD1. In germline, CDR1 is KGHSH, CDR2 LQKENI. The J segment lost 0 bases and the V segment lost 0 bases, leaving 23 bases of the junction unmatched. This CDR3 has 23 residues. CDR3 bases: TGTGCCAGCTCACCACCAACAAAACCGGGACAGGGCCTACCACCACGCCTGAACACTGAAGCTTTCTTT. It yields the protein CASSPPTKPGQGLPPRLNTEAFF.

V is TRBV30 and J is TRBJ1-6; 8 bases align to TRBD1. Germline-derived CDR1 and CDR2 are GTSNPN and SVGIG (reference sequence). The CDR3 has 14 residues. The trim removed 2 bases at V and 12 bases at J, leaving 9 bases unmatched. CDR3 coding DNA: TGTGCCTGGAGTAGTGGACAGGGAAGTGGACCCCTCCACTTT. It translates to CAWSSGQGSGPLHF.

The chain couples TRBV30 to TRBJ1-5; D remains ambiguous. Germline V lookup: CDR1 GTSNPN, CDR2 SVGIG (reference sequence). The ends were cut back, 5 bases at V and 1 base at J, with 12 bases in the middle. The CDR3 has 14 residues. The CDR3 here is CAWSRRESNQPQHF. In DNA, the CDR3 is TGTGCCTGGTCCAGGAGGGAAAGCAATCAGCCCCAGCATTTT.

The rearrangement joins TRBV10-1 to TRBJ2-3; D possibly corresponds to TRBD2 (6 bases). V was clipped by 4 bases and J by 2 bases, with 13 bases between them. Germline V lookup: CDR1 WNHNN, CDR2 SYGVQD (reference sequence). The CDR3 has 15 residues. CDR3 loop: CASSVGGSPTDTQYF. CDR3 nucleotide sequence: TGCGCCAGCAGTGTCGGGGGATCCCCCACAGATACGCAGTATTTT.

In nucleotides, the CDR3 is TGTGCCATCAGTGAGTCGATGTGGGAAGGGGATCAGCCCCAGCATTTT. Translated: CAISESMWEGDQPQHF. J is TRBJ1-5 and V is TRBV10-3; D is perhaps TRBD1 (5 bases). Looked up from germline, CDR1 is ENHRY and CDR2 is SYGVKD. The CDR3 sequence is 16 residues long. V shed 0 bases and J shed 5 bases, with 14 bases lying between them.

The CDR3 nucleotides are TGTGCCAGCACCACGGGACTCAGGGAGACCCAGTACTTC. Protein product: CASTTGLRETQYF. The genes are TRBV7-2 and TRBJ2-5; D perhaps matches TRBD2 (6 bases). The CDR3 length is 13 residues. The V gene lost 7 bases and the J gene lost 5 bases, with 14 bases spanning the gap. Germline values: CDR1 SGHTA, CDR2 FQGNSA. The variable domain in full, completed from reference TRBV7-2 and TRBJ2-5, reads GAGVSQSPSNKVTEKGKDVELRCDPISGHTALYWYRQSLGQGLEFLIYFQGNSAPDKSGLPSDRFSAERTGGSVSTLTIQRTQQEDSAVYLCASTTGLRETQYFGPGTRLLVL.

V is TRBV25-1 and J is TRBJ1-5; 7 bases match TRBD1. CDR1 is MGHDK and CDR2 is SYGVNS in the germline V gene. The ends lost 6 bases at V and 7 bases at J; junction bases unmatched: 6. The CDR3 length is 13 residues. The CDR3 loop reads CASSETGKQPQHF. CDR3 bases: TGTGCCAGCAGCGAGACAGGGAAACAGCCCCAGCATTTT.